The 22 T cell receptor beta chains below all came from one sample that was sequenced in a study of OX40 agonist ivuxolimab in advanced cancers. The repertoire was sequenced with immunoSEQ multiplex PCR; TCRdb's copy has only in-frame clones and lacks some. Here the sample spans roughly 100,000 clones, approximately 90% being singletons. Sequenced material: CD4+ or CD8+ T cells sorted from blood, taken in a trial of the OX40 agonist ivuxolimab. Receptors originate from an adult with an advanced solid tumor such as melanoma, head and neck, liver or kidney cancer.

This clone appeared once. This rearrangement joins TRBV2 to TRBJ2-3, with a tentative D call TRBD1 (5 bases). The V and J ends lost 8 bases and 9 bases respectively, with 18 bases between them. The CDR3 spans 13 residues. Per the germline V gene, CDR1 is SNHLY and CDR2 is FYNNEI. CDR3 region: CASGPVWGDTQYF. CDR3 bases: TGTGCCAGCGGCCCTGTCTGGGGCGACACGCAGTATTTT.

V is TRBV5-8 and J is TRBJ1-3; D is undetermined. Between the trimmed V and J ends, which lost 0 bases and 4 bases, there was a span of 11 bases. The CDR3 is 15 amino acids. Germline values: CDR1 SGHTS, CDR2 YDEGEE. This CDR3 is CASSLGALEGNTIYF. CDR3 nucleotides: TGTGCCAGCAGCTTGGGAGCGCTAGAGGGAAACACCATATATTTT.

The V call is TRBV7-2, the J call TRBJ2-2, with D perhaps being TRBD1 or TRBD2 (5 bases each). V was shortened by 5 bases and J by 4 bases, with 11 bases between the two germline ends. The CDR3 is 14 amino acids. Germline V CDR1 and CDR2: SGHTA, FQGNSA. The CDR3 here is CASSPRDGTGELFF. In DNA form, the CDR3 reads TGTGCCAGCAGCCCGAGGGACGGCACCGGGGAGCTGTTTTTT.

This chain links TRBV7-9 with TRBJ2-7, with D possibly TRBD2 on 6 matching bases. Germline-derived CDR1 and CDR2 are SEHNR and FQNEAQ (reference sequence). The CDR3 is 14 residues long. The ends were cut back, 3 bases at V and 3 bases at J, with 12 bases in the middle. CDR3 amino acids: CASSLEGSYYEQYF. DNA for the CDR3: TGTGCCAGCAGCTTGGAGGGAAGCTACTACGAGCAGTACTTC. Looking up the rest from reference TRBV7-9 and TRBJ2-7 gives the full variable domain: DTGVSQNPRHKITKRGQNVTFRCDPISEHNRLYWYRQTLGQGPEFLTYFQNEAQLEKSRLLSDRFSAERPKGSFSTLEIQRTEQGDSAMYLCASSLEGSYYEQYFGPGTRLTVT.

In this sample, this clone turned up once. The chain combines TRBV5-6 with TRBJ2-1; 9 bases fit TRBD1. This CDR3 is 12 amino acids long. Germline loops: CDR1 SGHDT, CDR2 YYEEEE. The trim removed 1 base at V and 14 bases at J, leaving 4 bases unmatched. The DNA for the CDR3 is TGTGCCAGCAGCTTGTATCGGACAGGGGAGTTCTTC. It translates to CASSLYRTGEFF. The whole variable domain, filled in from reference TRBV5-6 and TRBJ2-1, reads DAGVTQSPTHLIKTRGQQVTLRCSPKSGHDTVSWYQQALGQGPQFIFQYYEEEERQRGNFPDRFSGHQFPNYSSELNVNALLLGDSALYLCASSLYRTGEFFGPGTRLTVL.

The chain joins TRBV2 to TRBJ2-7, with 8 positions matching TRBD1. The CDR3 is 14 residues long. Germline V gene data show CDR1 as SNHLY and CDR2 as FYNNEI. Trimming at V came to 2 bases and at J to 2 bases, leaving 2 bases not matched to a gene. CDR3 residues: CASSERTGTYEQYF. The CDR3 bases are TGTGCCAGCAGTGAACGGACAGGGACCTACGAGCAGTACTTC.

The chain carries TRBV11-3 and TRBJ2-7; D is perhaps TRBD2 (5 bases). V was trimmed by 4 bases and J by 4 bases, leaving 11 bases between them. Per germline, CDR1 SGHNT and CDR2 YENEEA. The CDR3 loop spans 13 amino acids. CDR3: CASSSPGSYEQYF. Written as DNA, the CDR3 is TGTGCCAGCAGCTCCCCGGGATCGTACGAGCAGTACTTC. Full variable domain (missing parts from reference TRBV11-3 and TRBJ2-7): EAGVVQSPRYKIIEKKQPVAFWCNPISGHNTLYWYLQNLGQGPELLIRYENEEAVDDSQLPKDRFSAERLKGVDSTLKIQPAELGDSAVYLCASSSPGSYEQYFGPGTRLTVT.

V and J are TRBV28 and TRBJ1-6; TRBD1 might be the D (5 bases). V lost 6 bases and J lost 8, with 17 bases in between. The germline V gene has CDR1 MDHEN and CDR2 SYDVKM. The CDR3 spans 15 residues. CDR3 sequence reads: CASRGGRQTHSPLHF. The CDR3 DNA is TGTGCCAGCAGGGGGGGTCGACAGACACATTCACCCCTCCACTTT.

The rearrangement uses TRBV19 and TRBJ1-6, with D possibly TRBD1 on 6 matching bases. Trimming left V 8 bases short and J 7 bases short, with 12 bases between. The CDR3 contains 13 residues. From germline, CDR1 is LNHDA and CDR2 SQIVND (reference sequence). In DNA, the CDR3 is TGTGCCAGTCAGGGGCAGGGGAATTCACCCCTCCACTTT. Its protein is CASQGQGNSPLHF.

V usage is TRBV7-8 and J usage is TRBJ1-1, with D maybe TRBD1 (6 bases). The CDR3 is 13 amino acids. Germline CDR1 is SGHVS and CDR2 is FQNEAQ. Trimming took off 5 bases at V and 5 bases at J, with 12 bases between the two ends. The CDR3 nucleotides read TGTGCCAGCAGCCCCAACGGACAGACTGAAGCTTTCTTT. Its translation: CASSPNGQTEAFF. Drawing the rest from reference TRBV7-8 and TRBJ1-1, the complete variable domain is GAGVSQSPRYKVAKRGQDVALRCDPISGHVSLFWYQQALGQGPEFLTYFQNEAQLDKSGLPSDRFFAERPEGSVSTLKIQRTQQEDSAVYLCASSPNGQTEAFFGQGTRLTVV.

V usage is TRBV2 and J usage is TRBJ2-7; no firm D call. The CDR3 loop spans 11 amino acids. Germline CDR1 reads SNHLY; CDR2 reads FYNNEI. Trimming took off 2 bases at V and 6 bases at J, with 5 bases between the two ends. As DNA, the CDR3 is TGTGCCAGCAGTGAAATTCTCGAGCAGTACTTC. Its protein product is CASSEILEQYF.

This sequence joins TRBV5-1 and TRBJ2-5; D might be TRBD1 (6 bases). Germline CDR1 SGHRS, CDR2 YFSETQ. Trimming left V 4 bases short and J 1 base short, with 11 bases between. This CDR3 spans 14 amino acids. The chain's CDR3 is CASSPRTAQETQYF. The CDR3, as DNA: TGCGCCAGCAGCCCCCGGACAGCCCAAGAGACCCAGTACTTC.

The chain links TRBV4-3 to TRBJ2-7; a weak D match, TRBD1 (6 bases). The germline V gene has CDR1 LGHNA and CDR2 YSLEER. The CDR3 extends over 15 amino acids. Trimming took off 1 base at V and 3 bases at J, with 13 bases between the two ends. The CDR3 sequence is CASSQGGPPSYEQYF. Here the CDR3 DNA reads TGCGCCAGCAGCCAAGGGGGGCCGCCAAGCTACGAGCAGTACTTC.

This chain uses TRBV6-4 with TRBJ2-6; 8 nucleotides agree with TRBD1. The junction had 9 bases not matched to a gene; V was cut back by 3 bases and J by 2 bases. Germline values: CDR1 MRHNA, CDR2 SNTAGT. The CDR3 runs to 18 residues. CDR3 protein: CASSESRQGAPGANVLTF. CDR3 coding DNA: TGTGCCAGCAGTGAGTCAAGGCAGGGGGCCCCTGGGGCCAACGTCCTGACTTTC.

This clone was counted once. The rearrangement links TRBV18 to TRBJ1-2; 7 positions agree with TRBD1. The ends lost 3 bases at V and 1 base at J; junction bases unmatched: 11. Germline V gives CDR1 KGHSH, CDR2 LQKENI. The CDR3 runs 17 residues. The CDR3 loop reads CASSPGDSRVGNYGYTF. CDR3 bases: TGTGCCAGCTCACCGGGGGACAGCCGCGTTGGTAACTATGGCTACACCTTC.

CDR3 nucleotide sequence: TGTGCCAGCACCGACGAGAGGGATACGCAGTATTTT. Amino acids: CASTDERDTQYF. V gene TRBV21-1 combines with J gene TRBJ2-3; the table's D call, TRBD2, was not checked against the DNA. TRBV21-1 is assigned pseudogene status. The CDR3 contains 12 residues.

The V and J genes are TRBV5-5 and TRBJ2-5, with a weak D call TRBD2 (6 bases). CDR3 length: 16 amino acids. Germline CDR1 reads SGHKS; CDR2 reads YYEKEE (reference sequence). V was clipped by 0 bases and J by 5 bases, with 17 bases between them. The CDR3 nucleotides read TGTGCCAGCAGCTTGGATGGGCCATCAGGAGGGGAGACCCAGTACTTC. Encoded protein: CASSLDGPSGGETQYF. The whole variable domain, remainder taken from reference TRBV5-5 and TRBJ2-5, is DAGVTQSPTHLIKTRGQQVTLRCSPISGHKSVSWYQQVLGQGPQFIFQYYEKEERGRGNFPDRFSARQFPNYSSELNVNALLLGDSALYLCASSLDGPSGGETQYFGPGTRLLVL.

This clone was detected only a few times. The chain uses TRBV4-3 and TRBJ2-1; 7 bases align to TRBD1. The CDR3 has 17 residues. Germline V lookup: CDR1 LGHNA, CDR2 YSLEER. Losses at the gene ends were 4 bases for V and 3 bases for J; bases not matched to a gene: 12. The CDR3 coding sequence is TGCGCCAGCAGCCGATTTATCGGGGACAGCAACTACAATGAGCAGTTCTTC. Translated: CASSRFIGDSNYNEQFF.

This chain uses TRBV2 with TRBJ1-4; no definite D call. Germline V gene sequence: CDR1 SNHLY, CDR2 FYNNEI. V lost 7 bases, J lost 8 bases, and 8 bases lay in between. The CDR3 loop spans 11 amino acids. CDR3 sequence (DNA): TGTGCCAGCAAGGGAGTGGAAAAACTGTTTTTT. This gives the protein CASKGVEKLFF. The complete variable domain, with remaining parts taken from reference TRBV2 and TRBJ1-4, reads EPEVTQTPSHQVTQMGQEVILRCVPISNHLYFYWYRQILGQKVEFLVSFYNNEISEKSEIFDDQFSVERPDGSNFTLKIRSTKLEDSAMYFCASKGVEKLFFGSGTQLSVL.

This clone was seen just once. J is TRBJ1-5 and V is TRBV28; D remains unclear. This CDR3 region has 12 residues. The V and J ends lost 9 bases and 5 bases respectively, with 11 bases between them. Per the germline V gene, CDR1 is MDHEN and CDR2 is SYDVKM. In DNA, the CDR3 is TGTGCCAGTATATCAGAAGATCAGCCCCAGCATTTT. Its translation: CASISEDQPQHF.

The chain carries TRBV10-2 and TRBJ1-5; no definite D call. The germline V gene has CDR1 WSHSY and CDR2 SAAADI. V lost 2 bases to trimming and J lost 5 bases, with 4 bases between them. The CDR3 is 12 amino acids. The DNA of the CDR3 is TGCGCCAGCAGTGAGATTGATCAGCCCCAGCATTTT. Translating it yields CASSEIDQPQHF.

The chain uses TRBV5-1 and TRBJ2-5; D gene uncertain. There are 12 residues in the CDR3. CDR1 is SGHRS and CDR2 is YFSETQ in the germline V gene. With 7 bases removed from V and 0 bases from J, the gap between germline ends came to 7 bases. The CDR3 nucleotides read TGCGCCAGCGGAACGTACCAAGAGACCCAGTACTTC. This codes for CASGTYQETQYF.